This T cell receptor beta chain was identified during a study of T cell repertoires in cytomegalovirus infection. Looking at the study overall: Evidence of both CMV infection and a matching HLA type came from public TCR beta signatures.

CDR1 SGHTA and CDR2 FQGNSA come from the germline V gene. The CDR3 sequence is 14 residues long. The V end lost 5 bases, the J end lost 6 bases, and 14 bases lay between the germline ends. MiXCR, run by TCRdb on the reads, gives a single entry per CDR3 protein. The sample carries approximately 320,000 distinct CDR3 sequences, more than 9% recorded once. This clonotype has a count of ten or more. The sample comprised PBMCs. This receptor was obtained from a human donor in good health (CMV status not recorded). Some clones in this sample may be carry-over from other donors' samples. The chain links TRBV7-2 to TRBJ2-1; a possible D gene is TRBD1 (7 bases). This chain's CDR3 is CASSTQGGINEQFF. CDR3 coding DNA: TGTGCCAGCAGCACGCAGGGGGGCATCAATGAGCAGTTCTTC.